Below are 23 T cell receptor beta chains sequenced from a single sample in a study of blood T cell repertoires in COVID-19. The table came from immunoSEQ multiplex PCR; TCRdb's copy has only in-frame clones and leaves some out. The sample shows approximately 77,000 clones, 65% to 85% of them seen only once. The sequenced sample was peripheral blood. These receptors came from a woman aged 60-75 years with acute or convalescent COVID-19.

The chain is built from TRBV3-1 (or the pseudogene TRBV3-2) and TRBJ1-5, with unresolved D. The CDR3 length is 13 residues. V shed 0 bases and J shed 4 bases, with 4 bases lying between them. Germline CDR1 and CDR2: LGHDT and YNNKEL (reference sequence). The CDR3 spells CASSQDPNQPQHF. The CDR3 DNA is TGTGCCAGCAGCCAAGATCCGAATCAGCCCCAGCATTTT.

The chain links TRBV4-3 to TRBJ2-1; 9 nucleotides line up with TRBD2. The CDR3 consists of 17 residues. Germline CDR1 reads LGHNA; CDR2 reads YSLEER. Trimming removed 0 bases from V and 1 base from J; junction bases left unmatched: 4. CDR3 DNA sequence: TGCGCCAGCAGCCAAGATCTCCTAGCGGGGTCCTACAATGAGCAGTTCTTC. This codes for CASSQDLLAGSYNEQFF.

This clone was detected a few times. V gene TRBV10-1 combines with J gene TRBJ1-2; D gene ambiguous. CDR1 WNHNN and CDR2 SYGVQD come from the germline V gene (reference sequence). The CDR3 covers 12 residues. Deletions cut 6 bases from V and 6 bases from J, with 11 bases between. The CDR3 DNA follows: TGCGCCAGCAGGAGGGAAGTTAATGGCTACACCTTC. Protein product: CASRREVNGYTF.

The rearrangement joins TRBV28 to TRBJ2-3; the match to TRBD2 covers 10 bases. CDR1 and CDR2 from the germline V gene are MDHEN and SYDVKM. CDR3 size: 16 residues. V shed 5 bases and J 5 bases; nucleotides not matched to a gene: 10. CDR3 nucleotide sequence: TGTGCCAGCAGTGTCCAGCGGGGGGGGAGTCGAGATACGCAGTATTTT. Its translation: CASSVQRGGSRDTQYF.

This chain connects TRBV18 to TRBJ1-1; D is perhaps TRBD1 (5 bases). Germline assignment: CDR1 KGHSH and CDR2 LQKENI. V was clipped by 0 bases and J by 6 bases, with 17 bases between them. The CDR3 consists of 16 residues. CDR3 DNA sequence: TGTGCCAGCTCACCACCCCCCGCACGGGGGGACGCTGAAGCTTTCTTT. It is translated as CASSPPPARGDAEAFF. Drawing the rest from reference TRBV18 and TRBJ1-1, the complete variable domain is NAGVMQNPRHLVRRRGQEARLRCSPMKGHSHVYWYRQLPEEGLKFMVYLQKENIIDESGMPKERFSAEFPKEGPSILRIQQVVRGDSAAYFCASSPPPARGDAEAFFGQGTRLTVV.

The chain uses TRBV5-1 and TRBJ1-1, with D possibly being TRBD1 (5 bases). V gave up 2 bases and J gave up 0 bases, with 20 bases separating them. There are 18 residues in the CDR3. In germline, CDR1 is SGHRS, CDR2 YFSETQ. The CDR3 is CASSFTRVADPMNTEAFF. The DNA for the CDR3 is TGCGCCAGCAGCTTCACCAGGGTCGCGGATCCCATGAACACTGAAGCTTTCTTT.

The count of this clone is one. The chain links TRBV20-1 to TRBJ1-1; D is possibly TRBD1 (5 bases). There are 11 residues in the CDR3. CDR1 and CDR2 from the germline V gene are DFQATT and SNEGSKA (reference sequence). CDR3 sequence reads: CKGAAGTEAFF. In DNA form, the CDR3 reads TGCAAAGGGGCAGCGGGCACTGAAGCTTTCTTT.

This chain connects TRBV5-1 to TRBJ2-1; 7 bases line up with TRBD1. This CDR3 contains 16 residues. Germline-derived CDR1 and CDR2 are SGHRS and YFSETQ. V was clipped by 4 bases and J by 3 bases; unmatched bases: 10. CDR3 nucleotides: TGCGCCAGCAGCCCGCCCCGTACAGGGGACTACAATGAGCAGTTCTTC. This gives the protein CASSPPRTGDYNEQFF.

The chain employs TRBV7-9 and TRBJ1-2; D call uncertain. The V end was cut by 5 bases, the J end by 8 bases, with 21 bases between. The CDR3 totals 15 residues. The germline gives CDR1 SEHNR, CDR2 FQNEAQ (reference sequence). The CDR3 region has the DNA TGTGCCAGCAGCCCGTCTTCCATGAGTCTAGGCGGCTACACCTTC. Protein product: CASSPSSMSLGGYTF.

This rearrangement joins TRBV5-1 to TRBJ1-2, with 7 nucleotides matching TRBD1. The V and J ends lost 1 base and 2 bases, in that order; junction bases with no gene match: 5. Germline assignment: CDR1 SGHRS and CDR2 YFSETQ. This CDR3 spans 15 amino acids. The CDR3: CASSLLQGTNYGYTF. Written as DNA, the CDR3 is TGCGCCAGCAGCTTGTTACAGGGGACGAACTATGGCTACACCTTC.

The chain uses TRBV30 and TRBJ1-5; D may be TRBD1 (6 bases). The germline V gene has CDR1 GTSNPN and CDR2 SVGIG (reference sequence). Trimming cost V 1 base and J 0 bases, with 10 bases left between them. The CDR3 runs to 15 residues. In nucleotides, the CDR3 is TGTGCCTGGAGTGAGGGGGTTAATAGCAATCAGCCCCAGCATTTT. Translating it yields CAWSEGVNSNQPQHF.

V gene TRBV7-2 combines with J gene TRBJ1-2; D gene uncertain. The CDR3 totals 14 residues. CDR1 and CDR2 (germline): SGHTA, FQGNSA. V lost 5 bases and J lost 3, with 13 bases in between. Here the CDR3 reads CASSLTSPDYGYTF. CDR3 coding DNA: TGTGCCAGCAGCCTAACTTCCCCCGACTATGGCTACACCTTC.

The CDR3 loop reads CASSLGRGSAEAFF. The DNA of the CDR3 is TGTGCCAGCAGCCTGGGCCGGGGATCCGCTGAAGCTTTCTTT. The chain carries TRBV14 and TRBJ1-1; D is unresolved. Trimming removed 4 bases at V and 6 bases at J, with 15 bases between. The CDR3 consists of 14 residues. Germline CDR1 is SGHDN and CDR2 is FVKESK.

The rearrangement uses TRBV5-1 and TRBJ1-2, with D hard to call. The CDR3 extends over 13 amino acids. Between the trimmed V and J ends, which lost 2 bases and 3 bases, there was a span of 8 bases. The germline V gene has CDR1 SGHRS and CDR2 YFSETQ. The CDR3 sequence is CASSFRTDYGYTF. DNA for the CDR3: TGCGCCAGCAGCTTCAGAACAGACTATGGCTACACCTTC.

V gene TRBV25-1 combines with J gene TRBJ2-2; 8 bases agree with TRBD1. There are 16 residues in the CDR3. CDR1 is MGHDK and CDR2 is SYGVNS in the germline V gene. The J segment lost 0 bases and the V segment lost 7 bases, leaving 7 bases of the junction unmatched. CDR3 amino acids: CASNPGQGSNTGELFF. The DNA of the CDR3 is TGTGCCAGCAACCCCGGACAGGGTTCGAACACCGGGGAGCTGTTTTTT.

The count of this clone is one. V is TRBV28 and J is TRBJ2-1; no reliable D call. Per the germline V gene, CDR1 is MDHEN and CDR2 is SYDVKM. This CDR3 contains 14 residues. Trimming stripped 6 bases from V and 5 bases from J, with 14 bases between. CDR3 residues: CASSLPTFNNEQFF. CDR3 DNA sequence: TGTGCCAGCAGCCTACCCACTTTCAACAATGAGCAGTTCTTC.

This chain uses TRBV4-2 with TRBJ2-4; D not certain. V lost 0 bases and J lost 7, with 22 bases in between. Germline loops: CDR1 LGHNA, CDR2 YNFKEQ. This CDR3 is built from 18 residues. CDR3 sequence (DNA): TGTGCCAGCAGCCAAGAACCCCCGGGTTCCCCTATGATTAACATTCAGTACTTC. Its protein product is CASSQEPPGSPMINIQYF.

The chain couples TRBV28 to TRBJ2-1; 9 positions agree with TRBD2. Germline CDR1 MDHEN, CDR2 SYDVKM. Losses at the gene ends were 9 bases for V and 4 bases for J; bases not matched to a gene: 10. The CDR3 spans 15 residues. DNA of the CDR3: TGTGCCAGTCAATTAAGCGGGGGGCAGTACAATGAGCAGTTCTTC. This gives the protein CASQLSGGQYNEQFF.

The CDR3 bases are TGTGCCAGCAGCCCCCACCGCGGGGGGCGTCCGACAGATACGCAGTATTTT. It encodes CASSPHRGGRPTDTQYF. V and J are TRBV7-2 and TRBJ2-3; TRBD2 aligns across 8 bases. Germline CDR1 is SGHTA and CDR2 is FQGNSA. The CDR3 runs to 17 residues. After removal of 5 bases from V and 3 bases from J, the junction contained 13 bases not matched to a gene.

Here the CDR3 DNA reads TGTGCCAGCAGCCCGGGACTAGCGGGCCTTCAAGAGACCCAGTACTTC. Translated, it gives CASSPGLAGLQETQYF. The chain combines TRBV5-4 with TRBJ2-5, with TRBD2 identical over 12 bases. The CDR3 is made up of 16 amino acids. The V gene end was trimmed by 4 bases and the J gene end by 2 bases; junction bases not matched to a gene: 6. Germline V lookup: CDR1 SGHNT, CDR2 YYREEE (reference sequence).

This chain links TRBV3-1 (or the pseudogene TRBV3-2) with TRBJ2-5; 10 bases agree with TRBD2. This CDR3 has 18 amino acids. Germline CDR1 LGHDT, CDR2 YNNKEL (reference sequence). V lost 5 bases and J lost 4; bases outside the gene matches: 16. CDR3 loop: CASSFVAGGFVQRETQYF. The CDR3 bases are TGTGCCAGCAGCTTTGTAGCGGGGGGATTCGTCCAAAGAGAGACCCAGTACTTC.

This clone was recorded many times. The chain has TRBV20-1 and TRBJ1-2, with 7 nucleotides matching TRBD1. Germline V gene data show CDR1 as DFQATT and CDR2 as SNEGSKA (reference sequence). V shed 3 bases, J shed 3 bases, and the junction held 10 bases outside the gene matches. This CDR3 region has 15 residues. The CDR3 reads CSASNIRGRDYGYTF. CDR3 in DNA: TGCAGTGCTAGTAATATAAGGGGGCGGGACTATGGCTACACCTTC.

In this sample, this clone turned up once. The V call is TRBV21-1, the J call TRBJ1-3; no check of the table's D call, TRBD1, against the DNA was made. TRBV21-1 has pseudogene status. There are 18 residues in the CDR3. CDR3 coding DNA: TGTGCCAGCAGCAAAGCGGCAGGGACAGGGGGCTTTGATAACACCATATATTTT. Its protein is CASSKAAGTGGFDNTIYF.